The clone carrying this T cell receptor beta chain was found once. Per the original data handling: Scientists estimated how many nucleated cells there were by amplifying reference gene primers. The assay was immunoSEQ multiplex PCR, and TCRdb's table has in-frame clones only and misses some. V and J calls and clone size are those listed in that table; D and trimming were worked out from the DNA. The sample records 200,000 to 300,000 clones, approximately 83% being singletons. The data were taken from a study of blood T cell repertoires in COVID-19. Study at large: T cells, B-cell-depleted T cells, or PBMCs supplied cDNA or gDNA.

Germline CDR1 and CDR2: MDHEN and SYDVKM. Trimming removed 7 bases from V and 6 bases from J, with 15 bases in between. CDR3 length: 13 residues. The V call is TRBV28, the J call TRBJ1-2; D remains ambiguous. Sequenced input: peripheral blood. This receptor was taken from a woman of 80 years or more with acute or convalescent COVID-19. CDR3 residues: CASTKPPGNGYTF. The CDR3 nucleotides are TGTGCCAGCACTAAACCCCCGGGGAATGGCTACACCTTC.